This is a list of T cell receptor beta chains from one sample in a study of blood T cells in healthy people across ages. One entry per CDR3 protein results from TCRdb running MiXCR on the 5' RACE reads. This table holds about a million distinct CDR3 sequences, roughly 47% found once. Specimen: blood. These receptors all stem from a woman in her sixties in good health. Each CDR3 is given with its conserved first and last residue. Each record gives: J gene, V gene, D gene, clone size, CDR3 DNA, CDR3 protein. D genes are given only for firm matches. The listing skips clone size in some rows; elsewhere it reads once, few, many or a size class.

j_gene: TRBJ2-4
v_gene: TRBV10-2
d_gene: -
abundance: -
CDR3nt: TGCGCCAGCAAAAGACAGGAAGAGAACATTCAGTACTTC
CDR3aa: CASKRQEENIQYF

j_gene: TRBJ2-7
v_gene: TRBV28
d_gene: -
abundance: -
CDR3nt: TGTGCCAGCAGTTTATGGGCAGCCCCTACCTACGAGCAGTACTTC
CDR3aa: CASSLWAAPTYEQYF

j_gene: TRBJ2-5
v_gene: TRBV6-1
d_gene: TRBD2
abundance: many
CDR3nt: TGTGCCAGCAGTGCCACTAGCGGGAGTGTCCAAGAGACCCAGTACTTC
CDR3aa: CASSATSGSVQETQYF

j_gene: TRBJ2-5
v_gene: TRBV4-1
d_gene: TRBD2
abundance: -
CDR3nt: TGCGCCAGCAGACAAGTCGGAGGGACTAGCTTCGAGTACTTC
CDR3aa: CASRQVGGTSFEYF

j_gene: TRBJ2-5
v_gene: TRBV20-1
d_gene: -
abundance: -
CDR3nt: TGCAGTGCTAGAGTCGGTCAGGGGACCCAGTACTTC
CDR3aa: CSARVGQGTQYF

j_gene: TRBJ2-7
v_gene: TRBV7-2
d_gene: TRBD1
abundance: few
CDR3nt: TGTGCCAGCAGCTTCCAGGGACAGGGGGTCTACGAGCAGTACTTC
CDR3aa: CASSFQGQGVYEQYF

j_gene: TRBJ2-7
v_gene: TRBV7-9
d_gene: TRBD2
abundance: -
CDR3nt: TGTGCCAGCAGCCCCGGACTAGCGACATACTACGAGCAGTACTTC
CDR3aa: CASSPGLATYYEQYF

j_gene: TRBJ1-2
v_gene: TRBV27
d_gene: -
abundance: -
CDR3nt: TGTGCCAGCAGTTTAGGGGCCCCGACAGTAGGCACCTATGGCTACACCTTC
CDR3aa: CASSLGAPTVGTYGYTF

j_gene: TRBJ1-1
v_gene: TRBV5-1
d_gene: -
abundance: -
CDR3nt: TGCGCCAGCAGCTTGGACAGCTCGAACACTGAAGCTTTCTTT
CDR3aa: CASSLDSSNTEAFF

j_gene: TRBJ2-2
v_gene: TRBV18
d_gene: -
abundance: -
CDR3nt: TGTGTCAGTCGTATCGTTCAGTCCCCGGCCGCCGGGGAGCTGTTTTTT
CDR3aa: CVSRIVQSPAAGELFF

j_gene: TRBJ2-1
v_gene: TRBV12-3/TRBV12-4
d_gene: -
abundance: -
CDR3nt: TGTGCCAGCACGCAGTGGGACTCCTACAATGAGCAGTTCTTC
CDR3aa: CASTQWDSYNEQFF

j_gene: TRBJ1-4
v_gene: TRBV6-5
d_gene: -
abundance: -
CDR3nt: TGTGCCAGCCGAACAGGAAACACTAATGAAAAACTGTTTTTT
CDR3aa: CASRTGNTNEKLFF

j_gene: TRBJ1-1
v_gene: TRBV30
d_gene: TRBD1
abundance: -
CDR3nt: TGTGCCTGGAGGGTGACAGGGTTGATTCTGGACACTGAAGCTTTCTTT
CDR3aa: CAWRVTGLILDTEAFF

j_gene: TRBJ1-6
v_gene: TRBV4-1
d_gene: -
abundance: -
CDR3nt: TGCGCCAGCAGCCACGAACCTAGAGAAAGTGGTTCACCCCTCCACTTT
CDR3aa: CASSHEPRESGSPLHF

j_gene: TRBJ2-2
v_gene: TRBV6-2/TRBV6-3
d_gene: -
abundance: -
CDR3nt: TGTGCCAGCAGCTCGATTAACCCAGCGTCCGGGGAGCTGTTTTTT
CDR3aa: CASSSINPASGELFF

j_gene: TRBJ2-7
v_gene: TRBV2
d_gene: -
abundance: -
CDR3nt: TGTGCCAGCACTTCCGGGACGGGGACCTACGAGCAGTACTTC
CDR3aa: CASTSGTGTYEQYF

j_gene: TRBJ2-4
v_gene: TRBV28
d_gene: -
abundance: -
CDR3nt: TGTGCCAGCAGTTTGGGGACTCGAGGGAACATTCAGTACTTC
CDR3aa: CASSLGTRGNIQYF

j_gene: TRBJ1-1
v_gene: TRBV4-1
d_gene: -
abundance: -
CDR3nt: TGCGCCAGCAGCCCCTGGGGCCGGCGACGGACTGAAGCTTTCTTT
CDR3aa: CASSPWGRRRTEAFF

j_gene: TRBJ1-4
v_gene: TRBV7-9
d_gene: -
abundance: -
CDR3nt: TGTGCCAGCAGCTTATTTCGGTTCGCACAGCGAGGTGAAAAACTGTTTTTT
CDR3aa: CASSLFRFAQRGEKLFF

j_gene: TRBJ2-5
v_gene: TRBV29-1
d_gene: -
abundance: -
CDR3nt: TGCAGCGGGGGGGGCTACCCAGGGACCCAGTACTTC
CDR3aa: CSGGGYPGTQYF

j_gene: TRBJ2-7
v_gene: TRBV27
d_gene: -
abundance: -
CDR3nt: TGTGCCAGCAGTTTAATGGTCACCTACGAGCAGTACTTC
CDR3aa: CASSLMVTYEQYF

j_gene: TRBJ2-7
v_gene: TRBV28
d_gene: -
abundance: -
CDR3nt: TGTGCCAGCAGGGACAGGGAGGGAATCTACGAGCAGTACTTC
CDR3aa: CASRDREGIYEQYF

j_gene: TRBJ2-5
v_gene: TRBV4-1
d_gene: -
abundance: -
CDR3nt: TGCGCCAGCAGCCAAGATGGGGGCGTAACAGTTCCAGAATGGCGAAAGACCCAGTACTTC
CDR3aa: CASSQDGGVTVPEWRKTQYF

j_gene: TRBJ2-7
v_gene: TRBV6-2/TRBV6-3
d_gene: -
abundance: many
CDR3nt: TGTGCCAGCAGTTACTCCGTAAGCTCCTACGAGCAGTACTTC
CDR3aa: CASSYSVSSYEQYF

j_gene: TRBJ2-4
v_gene: TRBV28
d_gene: -
abundance: -
CDR3nt: TGTGCCAGCAGTTTACGGGTCTGGCAGTACTTC
CDR3aa: CASSLRVWQYF

j_gene: TRBJ2-5
v_gene: TRBV4-2
d_gene: TRBD2
abundance: once
CDR3nt: TGTGCCAGCAGCCATGGGGGGGGGGACGAGACCCAGTACTTC
CDR3aa: CASSHGGGDETQYF

j_gene: TRBJ1-5
v_gene: TRBV27
d_gene: -
abundance: once
CDR3nt: TGTGCCAGCAGTTGCGGGGACAATCAGCCCCAGCATTTT
CDR3aa: CASSCGDNQPQHF

j_gene: TRBJ2-4
v_gene: TRBV9
d_gene: -
abundance: -
CDR3nt: TGTGCCAGCAGCGTGGGTGGAAACATTCAGTACTTC
CDR3aa: CASSVGGNIQYF

j_gene: TRBJ2-3
v_gene: TRBV2
d_gene: -
abundance: -
CDR3nt: TGTGCCAGCAGTTTAGGGACCACGGTTGGCACAGATACGCAGTATTTT
CDR3aa: CASSLGTTVGTDTQYF

j_gene: TRBJ2-1
v_gene: TRBV18
d_gene: TRBD2
abundance: once
CDR3nt: TGTGCCAGCGAGCCGGGACTAGCAGAATTCAATGAGCAGTTCTTC
CDR3aa: CASEPGLAEFNEQFF

j_gene: TRBJ2-2
v_gene: TRBV4-2
d_gene: -
abundance: -
CDR3nt: TGTGCCAGCAGCCAAGAAGTCGATGTGATCGGGGAGCTGTTTTTT
CDR3aa: CASSQEVDVIGELFF

j_gene: TRBJ2-3
v_gene: TRBV6-5
d_gene: TRBD1
abundance: -
CDR3nt: TGTGCCAGCGCCCCGGGGACAGGTACGCAGTATTTT
CDR3aa: CASAPGTGTQYF

j_gene: TRBJ2-7
v_gene: TRBV20-1
d_gene: -
abundance: -
CDR3nt: TGCAGTGTAAGTCTGAGCTGGACGGGAACCTACGAGCAGTACTTC
CDR3aa: CSVSLSWTGTYEQYF

j_gene: TRBJ2-1
v_gene: TRBV5-1
d_gene: TRBD2
abundance: few
CDR3nt: TGCGCCAGCAGCTTGGCTTTGCGGGAGGGGTCAGAGCAGTTCTTC
CDR3aa: CASSLALREGSEQFF

j_gene: TRBJ2-3
v_gene: TRBV7-2
d_gene: TRBD1
abundance: -
CDR3nt: TGTGCCAGCAGCTTAAGACCCGGGACAGGGAGCACAGATACGCAGTATTTT
CDR3aa: CASSLRPGTGSTDTQYF

j_gene: TRBJ2-1
v_gene: TRBV20-1
d_gene: -
abundance: -
CDR3nt: TGCAGTGCTAGAGAATGGACCCGCCCAGAGCAGTTCTTC
CDR3aa: CSAREWTRPEQFF

j_gene: TRBJ2-7
v_gene: TRBV27
d_gene: -
abundance: -
CDR3nt: TGTGCCAGCAGTTTTACCGGACTCTACGAGCAGTACTTC
CDR3aa: CASSFTGLYEQYF

j_gene: TRBJ2-4
v_gene: TRBV6-5
d_gene: -
abundance: once
CDR3nt: TGTGCCAGCAGTTATTACGGAGTAAACATTCAGTACTTC
CDR3aa: CASSYYGVNIQYF

j_gene: TRBJ1-6
v_gene: TRBV18
d_gene: TRBD1
abundance: -
CDR3nt: TGTGCCAGCTCACCAGAGACAGGGAATAATTCACCCCTCCACTTT
CDR3aa: CASSPETGNNSPLHF

j_gene: TRBJ2-7
v_gene: TRBV15
d_gene: -
abundance: few
CDR3nt: TGTGCCACCAGCAGAGAACAATACGAGCAGTACTTC
CDR3aa: CATSREQYEQYF

j_gene: TRBJ2-3
v_gene: TRBV5-6
d_gene: -
abundance: few
CDR3nt: TGTGCCAGCATTTTGACAGGAGGATCTACAGATACGCAGTATTTT
CDR3aa: CASILTGGSTDTQYF